Shown below are 25 T cell receptor gamma chains from a single sample sequenced in a study of γδ T cells in repeated Plasmodium falciparum infection. TCRdb used CATT to re-call clones from the multiplex PCR reads. This sample carries 11,000 to 15,000 gamma-chain clones, more than 1.5% of them seen once, and the ten largest clones take approximately 30%. Vgamma9/Vdelta2+ and Vdelta2-negative gammadelta T cells were flow-sorted from PBMC for bulk sequencing. Sample: gamma-delta T cells from blood. The receptor source for this set is a pool of human donors (malaria-infected and uninfected, not separated).

For this clone: It is likely a read error: a sequence one base away is far more abundant. The sample holds other DNA sequences that translate to the same CDR3. This chain connects TRGV4 to TRGJ1 or TRGJ2. Unmatched junction bases numbered 11, after V lost 5 bases and J lost 10 bases. CDR1 EGSTGY and CDR2 YDSYTSSV come from the germline V gene. The CDR3 loop spans 12 amino acids. The CDR3 loop is CATWALRYKKLF. DNA for the CDR3: TGTGCCACCTGGGCCCTGCGGTACAAGAAACTCTTT.

With respect to this clone: TCRdb shows a much larger clone's protein in place of this DNA's translation, and the two differ at residue 4, likely through a read error; the protein shown is translated from the DNA. This chain uses TRGV4 with TRGJ1 or TRGJ2. The J segment lost 0 bases and the V segment lost 8 bases, leaving 4 bases of the junction unmatched. The germline gives CDR1 EGSTGY, CDR2 YDSYTSSV. The CDR3 is 12 residues long. The CDR3, as DNA: TGTGCCACCTTGCCGAATTATTATAAGAAACTCTTT. It is translated as CATLPNYYKKLF.

Comment on this clone: The protein given by TCRdb reflects a much larger clone and differs at residue 12 from this DNA's translation, likely from a read error; the protein shown is the DNA's translation. The V and J genes are TRGV9 and TRGJP2. Here the J gene was assigned by germline matching of the DNA, as TCRdb has none. Looked up from germline, CDR1 is GITISATS and CDR2 is ISYDGTV (reference sequence). The CDR3 runs to 15 residues. The CDR3 loop is CALWEVPKEEWTKTF. The DNA of the CDR3 is TGTGCCTTGTGGGAGGTGCCCAAAGAAGAATGGACCAAGACGTTT.

Many counts were recorded for this clone. Distinct nucleotide sequences in the sample also encode this CDR3. The chain couples TRGV9 to TRGJP. CDR3 size: 17 residues. The trim removed 0 bases at V and 7 bases at J, leaving 6 bases unmatched. Germline V gives CDR1 GITISATS, CDR2 ISYDGTV (reference sequence). For the CDR3, the DNA is TGTGCCTTGTGGGAGGTGCTATCGGAGTTGGGCAAAAAAATCAAGGTATTT. As protein: CALWEVLSELGKKIKVF.

In regard to this clone: Only one base separates this from a far larger clonotype, so it likely reflects a read error. Within the sample, other DNA sequences also encode this same CDR3. The chain carries TRGV9 and TRGJP. TCRdb supplies no J gene; here it was assigned by aligning the nucleotide sequence to germline. Germline V CDR1 and CDR2: GITISATS, ISYDGTV (reference sequence). The CDR3 spans 19 residues. The CDR3 protein is CALWEVRDLQELGKKIKVF. The CDR3 DNA reads as TGTGCCTTGTGGGAGGTGCGGGATTTACAAGAGCTGGGCAAAAAAATCAAGGTATTT.

Ten or more counts support this clone. This likely traces to a read error, being one base from a far larger clone. The sample carries other DNA sequences with the same CDR3. The rearrangement links TRGV9 to TRGJP. Because TCRdb records no J gene, it was assigned here through a match of the DNA to germline. This CDR3 spans 18 amino acids. Germline CDR1 reads GITISATS; CDR2 reads ISYDGTV (reference sequence). The CDR3 sequence is CALWEVSPQELGKKIKVF. The DNA for the CDR3 is TGTGCCTTGTGGGAGGTGTCCCCTCAAGAGCTGGGCAAAAAAATCAAGGTATTT.

This clone was observed many times. A far larger clone differs by one base, so this is likely a read error. Other DNA variants within this sample encode the same CDR3. The chain links TRGV9 to TRGJ1 or TRGJ2. In the absence of a J gene in TCRdb, the DNA was matched to germline to assign it here. This CDR3 spans 16 amino acids. Germline values: CDR1 GITISATS, CDR2 ISYDGTV (reference sequence). J was trimmed by 2 bases and V by 3 bases; bases with no gene match: 13. The CDR3 nucleotides are TGTGCCTTGTGGGAGAAGGAAGTCTTTGATTATTATAAGAAACTCTTT. It yields the protein CALWEKEVFDYYKKLF.

This clone was detected only a few times. A far larger clone is just one base off, so this is likely a read error. The identical CDR3 is also encoded by other nucleotide sequences in the sample. V and J are TRGV9 and TRGJ1 or TRGJ2. No J segment appears in TCRdb, so it was assigned here by matching the sequence to germline. The CDR3 loop spans 13 amino acids. Germline trimming cut 1 base from V and 12 bases from J; bases unmatched to any gene: 12. Germline V gene data show CDR1 as GITISATS and CDR2 as ISYDGTV (reference sequence). The CDR3 spells CALWEVLPLGKLF. The DNA for the CDR3 is TGTGCCTTGTGGGAGGTCCTACCCCTTGGGAAACTCTTT.

In regard to this clone: For this DNA, TCRdb reports the protein of a much larger clone, which diverges at residue 6, most likely from a read error; the protein presented here is translated directly from the DNA. CDR3 nucleotides: TGTGCCACCTGGGACGGGCCATTAGGCCCCTGGAGTGATTGGATCAAGACGTTT. Translated: CATWDGPLGPWSDWIKTF. V gene TRGV3 combines with J gene TRGJP2. Matching the DNA to germline supplied the J gene, which TCRdb does not give. The CDR3 is 18 residues long. Germline CDR1 is VTNTFY and CDR2 is YDVSTARD (reference sequence). J was trimmed by 5 bases and V by 3 bases; bases with no gene match: 18.

At least ten counts were recorded for this clone. The protein in TCRdb stems from a much larger clone and differs at residue 4 from this DNA's translation, likely a read error; here the protein is translated from the DNA. Other DNA sequences in the sample encode the same CDR3. This chain uses TRGV9 with TRGJ1 or TRGJ2. The germline gives CDR1 GITISATS, CDR2 ISYDGTV (reference sequence). This CDR3 has 14 amino acids. The CDR3 loop is CALREEFKYYKKLF. CDR3 in DNA: TGTGCCTTGAGGGAGGAATTCAAATATTATAAGAAACTCTTT.

This clone was found many times. The protein that TCRdb holds for this DNA derives from a much larger clone and differs from the translated DNA at residue 3, which likely indicates a read error; the protein shown here is translated from the DNA. The V and J genes are TRGV9 and TRGJ1 or TRGJ2. CDR1 and CDR2 from the germline V gene are GITISATS and ISYDGTV (reference sequence). The CDR3 is 12 residues long. CDR3 sequence reads: CASWEGYYKKLF. CDR3 sequence (DNA): TGTGCCTCGTGGGAGGGGTATTATAAGAAACTCTTT.

As to this clone: TCRdb pairs this DNA with a much larger clone's protein that differs at residue 5, likely a read error; the protein shown was translated from the DNA. The chain has TRGV8 and TRGJ1 or TRGJ2. Since TCRdb gives no J gene, matching the DNA to germline was used here to assign it. The germline CDR1 and CDR2 sequences are VENAVY and YDSYNSRV. The J segment lost 7 bases and the V segment lost 6 bases, leaving 9 bases of the junction unmatched. The length of the CDR3 is 12 residues. The CDR3 DNA sequence: TGTGCCACCTGGCTTCAGCGGTATAAGAAACTCTTT. It translates to CATWLQRYKKLF.

Note on this clone: The protein held in TCRdb is that of a much larger clone and does not match this DNA's translation at residue 10, likely because of a read error; the protein shown is translated from the DNA. The chain employs TRGV9 and TRGJ1 or TRGJ2. The J gene was not available in TCRdb and was assigned here by matching the DNA to germline segments. The junction had 13 bases not matched to a gene; V was cut back by 1 base and J by 1 base. There are 17 residues in the CDR3. Germline values: CDR1 GITISATS, CDR2 ISYDGTV (reference sequence). This CDR3 is CALWEVPPSGNYYKKLF. The DNA of the CDR3 is TGTGCCTTGTGGGAGGTCCCTCCATCAGGAAATTATTATAAGAAACTCTTT.

This clone came up many times. TCRdb's entry gives the protein of a much larger clone, which mismatches this DNA's translation at residue 12, likely from a read error; the protein reported here is translated from the DNA. The rearrangement links TRGV5 to TRGJ1 or TRGJ2. Germline CDR1 and CDR2: VINAFY and YDVSNSKD. The CDR3 consists of 14 residues. The CDR3 loop reads CATWDRPGYYKELF. The CDR3 nucleotides are TGTGCCACCTGGGACAGGCCAGGTTATTATAAGGAACTCTTT.

This clone has a count of ten or more. A far bigger clonotype differs at one base, so this is likely a read error. This chain uses TRGV9 with TRGJ1 or TRGJ2. V lost 5 bases to trimming and J lost 5 bases; unmatched junction nucleotides: 21. The CDR3 covers 17 residues. CDR1 and CDR2 from the germline V gene are GITISATS and ISYDGTV (reference sequence). The CDR3 DNA reads TGTGCCTTGTGGGGCCCCACCCAAAAGGGTGTAAATTATAAGAAACTCTTT. As protein: CALWGPTQKGVNYKKLF.

There are many counts of this clone. This DNA's translation and the protein TCRdb lists, from a much larger clone, do not match at residue 6, likely due to a read error; the protein shown is translated from the DNA. The V and J genes are TRGV9 and TRGJ1 or TRGJ2. CDR3 length: 12 amino acids. The V segment lost 4 bases and the J segment 10 bases; nucleotides outside the gene matches: 10. Germline V gene sequence: CDR1 GITISATS, CDR2 ISYDGTV (reference sequence). CDR3 protein: CALWEYRGKKLF. CDR3 coding DNA: TGTGCCTTGTGGGAATATCGGGGGAAGAAACTCTTT.

This clone was found many times. The protein TCRdb lists belongs to a much larger clone and differs from this DNA's translation at residue 2, which points to a read error; the protein shown is made from the DNA. This chain joins TRGV3 and TRGJ1 or TRGJ2. The CDR3 runs 13 residues. Looked up from germline, CDR1 is VTNTFY and CDR2 is YDVSTARD (reference sequence). The CDR3 DNA sequence: TGTACCACCTGGGAACCGGTTTATTATAAGAAACTCTTT. It yields the protein CTTWEPVYYKKLF.

This clone was counted a few times. TCRdb lists the protein of a much larger clone for this DNA, which differs at residue 11, so this is likely a read error; the protein given here is translated from the DNA itself. V gene TRGV9 combines with J gene TRGJ1 or TRGJ2. In the absence of a J gene in TCRdb, the DNA was matched to germline to assign it here. V shed 2 bases and J 8 bases; nucleotides not matched to a gene: 15. This CDR3 comprises 15 residues. In germline, CDR1 is GITISATS, CDR2 ISYDGTV (reference sequence). For the CDR3, the DNA is TGTGCCTTGTGGGAGGCTAACGGGGGGTATGATAAGAAACTCTTT. Amino acid sequence: CALWEANGGYDKKLF.

A few counts support this clone. TCRdb records a much larger clone's protein for this DNA, with a difference at residue 12 that likely arises from a read error; the protein given is the translation of the DNA. The V segment is TRGV9, and no J call was made. CDR3 length: 30 amino acids. The germline V gene has CDR1 GITISATS and CDR2 ISYDGTV (reference sequence). CDR3 sequence reads: CALWEAEIRNSSAVEQHWLSQVSIGRIQHF. The CDR3 DNA reads TGTGCCTTGTGGGAGGCTGAAATAAGAAACTCTTCGGCAGTGGAACAACACTGGTTGTCACAGGTAAGTATCGGAAGAATACAACATTTC.

This clone was detected only a few times. The protein in TCRdb stems from a much larger clone and differs at residue 5 from this DNA's translation, likely a read error; here the protein is translated from the DNA. CDR3 loop: CALWDTPGKLF. In nucleotides, the CDR3 is TGTGCCTTGTGGGATACCCCGGGGAAACTCTTT. This rearrangement joins TRGV9 to TRGJ1 or TRGJ2. This CDR3 spans 11 amino acids. Germline CDR1 reads GITISATS; CDR2 reads ISYDGTV (reference sequence). V lost 4 bases to trimming and J lost 12 bases; unmatched junction nucleotides: 9.

This clone was detected many times. TCRdb pairs this DNA with a much larger clone's protein that differs at residue 9, likely a read error; the protein shown was translated from the DNA. The V gene is TRGV4, the J gene TRGJP1. Germline loops: CDR1 EGSTGY, CDR2 YDSYTSSV. This CDR3 has 11 amino acids. The CDR3 loop is CATWDGWFRIF. The CDR3 DNA follows: TGTGCCACCTGGGACGGTTGGTTCAGGATATTT.

This clone was detected only a few times. This DNA's translation and the protein TCRdb lists, from a much larger clone, do not match at residue 4, likely due to a read error; the protein shown is translated from the DNA. This chain joins TRGV9 and TRGJP. As TCRdb names no J gene, one was assigned here on the basis of a DNA match to germline. Germline V lookup: CDR1 GITISATS, CDR2 ISYDGTV (reference sequence). This CDR3 is built from 19 residues. The CDR3 bases are TGTGCCTTGCGGGAGGGAACCAAATTACAAGAGTTGGGCAAAAAAATCAAGGTATTT. This gives the protein CALREGTKLQELGKKIKVF.

This clone was recorded a few times. A far larger clone is only one base removed, so a read error is likely. Other nucleotide sequences from this sample produce the same CDR3. V is TRGV9 and J is TRGJ1 or TRGJ2. TCRdb is silent on the J gene; assignment here came from matching the DNA to germline. The CDR3 is 16 amino acids. The V and J ends lost 0 bases and 7 bases, in that order; junction bases with no gene match: 15. Germline-derived CDR1 and CDR2 are GITISATS and ISYDGTV (reference sequence). The CDR3 DNA follows: TGTGCCTTGTGGGAGGTGCGTGTGGGGTTCTACTATAAGAAACTCTTT. It encodes CALWEVRVGFYYKKLF.

This clone was picked up a small number of times. A single base is all that separates this from a far larger clone, so a read error is likely. At the DNA level, this CDR3 is encoded by other sequences in the same sample as well. No J gene was called, and the V gene is TRGV9. This CDR3 is built from 11 residues. Germline V gene data show CDR1 as GITISATS and CDR2 as ISYDGTV (reference sequence). The CDR3: CALWEVREKLF. The DNA for the CDR3 is TGTGCCTTGTGGGAGGTTAGAGAGAAACTCTTC.

About this clone itself: The TCRdb protein, from a much larger clone, departs from this DNA's translation at residue 11, likely by read error; the protein shown derives from the DNA. This CDR3 is CALWEGTKLQKLGKKIKVF. The CDR3 nucleotides read TGTGCCTTGTGGGAGGGAACCAAATTACAAAAGTTGGGCAAAAAAATCAAGGTATTT. V and J are TRGV9 and TRGJP. The J gene, absent from TCRdb, was called here by matching the DNA to germline. V dropped 2 bases and J dropped 8; count of bases not matched to a gene: 15. This CDR3 has 19 amino acids. Germline V gene data show CDR1 as GITISATS and CDR2 as ISYDGTV (reference sequence).